A selection of T cell receptor beta chains follows, all from one sample in a study of T cells in Graves' hyperthyroidism and ophthalmopathy. From the multiplex PCR reads, TCRdb called clonotypes with MiXCR, one entry per CDR3 protein. This table holds around 690,000 distinct CDR3 sequences, about 18% found once. The material sequenced was blood. The receptors derive from a middle-aged man with Graves' hyperthyroidism. Both conserved end residues are part of each CDR3. The order of the fields is CDR3 protein, J gene, V gene.

cdr3_aa: CSAEGAFNEQFF
j_call: TRBJ2-1
v_call: TRBV20-1

cdr3_aa: CASSPGRDEQYF
j_call: TRBJ2-7
v_call: TRBV18

cdr3_aa: CASSLGRSSDTQYF
j_call: TRBJ2-3
v_call: TRBV7-3

cdr3_aa: CSARDQAGVLVQYF
j_call: TRBJ2-7
v_call: TRBV20-1

cdr3_aa: CASSFQEETQYF
j_call: TRBJ2-5
v_call: TRBV7-9

cdr3_aa: CAISAQRDLGANVLTF
j_call: TRBJ2-6
v_call: TRBV10-3

cdr3_aa: CASTSGDTDTQYF
j_call: TRBJ2-3
v_call: TRBV7-9

cdr3_aa: CASSMRGGGTTNTGELFF
j_call: TRBJ2-2
v_call: TRBV19

cdr3_aa: CASSQDPGLTSYNEQFF
j_call: TRBJ2-1
v_call: TRBV3-1

cdr3_aa: CASSLVGRGYYNEQFF
j_call: TRBJ2-1
v_call: TRBV5-1

cdr3_aa: CASSVSEGGAEQFF
j_call: TRBJ2-1
v_call: TRBV9

cdr3_aa: CAWTPGTVPCNEQFF
j_call: TRBJ2-1
v_call: TRBV30

cdr3_aa: CAIRQGSEAFF
j_call: TRBJ1-1
v_call: TRBV10-3

cdr3_aa: CAWSVAGELFF
j_call: TRBJ2-2
v_call: TRBV30

cdr3_aa: CASSSLGGRITEAFF
j_call: TRBJ1-1
v_call: TRBV9

cdr3_aa: CASSPREGVGHTIYF
j_call: TRBJ1-3
v_call: TRBV12-3/TRBV12-4

cdr3_aa: CASSRNRLSDTQYF
j_call: TRBJ2-3
v_call: TRBV5-1

cdr3_aa: CASSLWSGSYQPQHF
j_call: TRBJ1-5
v_call: TRBV7-2

cdr3_aa: CASSPSPTDTQYF
j_call: TRBJ2-3
v_call: TRBV28

cdr3_aa: CASRLAGGPIDTQYF
j_call: TRBJ2-3
v_call: TRBV28

cdr3_aa: CASSESQGTIKAFF
j_call: TRBJ1-1
v_call: TRBV27

cdr3_aa: CSARDPSTPLSDPYEQYF
j_call: TRBJ2-7
v_call: TRBV20-1

cdr3_aa: CASSSGGWSNQPQHF
j_call: TRBJ1-5
v_call: TRBV19

cdr3_aa: CASSRADGELFF
j_call: TRBJ2-2
v_call: TRBV9

cdr3_aa: CSARDHSGGDTEAFF
j_call: TRBJ1-1
v_call: TRBV20-1

cdr3_aa: CASSPRQGARILHF
j_call: TRBJ1-6
v_call: TRBV2

cdr3_aa: CASSLDQGSNQPQHF
j_call: TRBJ1-5
v_call: TRBV5-1

cdr3_aa: CATSDTDRGSYNEQFF
j_call: TRBJ2-1
v_call: TRBV24-1

cdr3_aa: CATSDLLAGGDSYNEQFF
j_call: TRBJ2-1
v_call: TRBV24-1

cdr3_aa: CASSLGGGRGEQYF
j_call: TRBJ2-7
v_call: TRBV5-1

cdr3_aa: CASSQEDSGKRTF
j_call: TRBJ1-2
v_call: TRBV3-1

cdr3_aa: CASSFSGDLNTEAFF
j_call: TRBJ1-1
v_call: TRBV7-2

cdr3_aa: CASNPGGLAYEQYF
j_call: TRBJ2-7
v_call: TRBV6-2/TRBV6-3

cdr3_aa: CASRRRPGTKTGPAFF
j_call: TRBJ1-1
v_call: TRBV4-1

cdr3_aa: CASGGLAGAQETQYF
j_call: TRBJ2-5
v_call: TRBV6-1

cdr3_aa: CAWSQGVEQYF
j_call: TRBJ2-7
v_call: TRBV30

cdr3_aa: CASSDQQGIEGEQYF
j_call: TRBJ2-7
v_call: TRBV6-1

cdr3_aa: CASRSLAGVSYNEQFF
j_call: TRBJ2-1
v_call: TRBV28

cdr3_aa: CASSEQSGAYNEQFF
j_call: TRBJ2-1
v_call: TRBV2

cdr3_aa: CASRPDRGPYNEQFF
j_call: TRBJ2-1
v_call: TRBV6-1